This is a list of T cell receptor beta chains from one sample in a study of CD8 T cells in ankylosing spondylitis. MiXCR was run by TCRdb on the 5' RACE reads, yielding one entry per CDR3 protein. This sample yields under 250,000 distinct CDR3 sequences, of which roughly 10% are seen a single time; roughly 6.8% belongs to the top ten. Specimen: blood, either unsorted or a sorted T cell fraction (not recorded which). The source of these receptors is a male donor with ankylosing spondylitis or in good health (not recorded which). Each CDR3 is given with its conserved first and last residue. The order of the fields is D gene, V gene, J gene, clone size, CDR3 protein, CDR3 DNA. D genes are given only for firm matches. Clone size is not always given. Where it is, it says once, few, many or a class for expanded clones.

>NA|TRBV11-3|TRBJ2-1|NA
CASSPRSSVNEQFF
TGTGCCAGCAGCCCACGGTCCTCAGTCAATGAGCAGTTCTTC
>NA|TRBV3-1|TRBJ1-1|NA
CASSQEHNTEAFF
TGTGCCAGCAGCCAAGAACACAACACTGAAGCTTTCTTT
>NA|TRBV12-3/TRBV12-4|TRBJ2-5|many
CASSLSYGFQETQYF
TGTGCCAGCAGTTTATCTTACGGCTTCCAAGAGACCCAGTACTTC
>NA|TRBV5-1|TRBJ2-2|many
CASSLDPGRNTGELFF
TGCGCCAGCAGCTTGGACCCCGGACGGAACACCGGGGAGCTGTTTTTT
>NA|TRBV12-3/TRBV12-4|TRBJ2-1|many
CASSFWAPSGNNEQFF
TGTGCCAGCAGTTTCTGGGCCCCGAGCGGTAACAATGAGCAGTTCTTC
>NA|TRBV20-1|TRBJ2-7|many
CSAREGPDYEQYF
TGCAGTGCTAGAGAGGGACCGGACTACGAGCAGTACTTC
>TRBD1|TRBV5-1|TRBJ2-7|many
CASCRGTGTEQYF
TGCGCCAGCTGCCGCGGGACAGGAACCGAGCAGTACTTC
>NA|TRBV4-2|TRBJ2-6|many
CASSGGREGSGANVLTF
TGTGCCAGCAGCGGAGGCAGGGAAGGCTCTGGGGCCAACGTCCTGACTTTC
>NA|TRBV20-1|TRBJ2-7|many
CSARIQTGAYEQYF
TGCAGTGCTAGGATACAGACAGGAGCCTACGAGCAGTACTTC
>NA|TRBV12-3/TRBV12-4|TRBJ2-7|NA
CASSLVGAAGEQYF
TGTGCCAGCAGTTTAGTAGGGGCGGCGGGCGAGCAGTACTTC
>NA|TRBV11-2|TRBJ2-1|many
CASSGAYNEQFF
TGTGCCAGCAGCGGAGCATACAATGAGCAGTTCTTC
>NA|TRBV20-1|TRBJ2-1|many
CSAIRNHNEQFF
TGCAGTGCTATCCGGAATCACAATGAGCAGTTCTTC
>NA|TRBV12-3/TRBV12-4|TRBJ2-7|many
CASSFSELYEQYF
TGTGCCAGCAGTTTTAGCGAACTCTACGAGCAGTACTTC
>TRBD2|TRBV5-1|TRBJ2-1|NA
CASSLELAPYNEQFF
TGCGCCAGCAGCTTGGAACTAGCGCCGTACAATGAGCAGTTCTTC
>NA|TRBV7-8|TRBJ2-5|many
CASSVGALGTQYF
TGTGCCAGCAGCGTCGGTGCTTTAGGGACCCAGTACTTC
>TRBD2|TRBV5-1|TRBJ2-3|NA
CASSWGGAQHTDTQYF
TGCGCCAGCAGCTGGGGGGGAGCCCAGCACACAGATACGCAGTATTTT
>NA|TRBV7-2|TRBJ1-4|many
CASSLLGSRAEKLFF
TGTGCCAGCAGCCTCCTTGGTAGTCGGGCGGAAAAACTGTTTTTT
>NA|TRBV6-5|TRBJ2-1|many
CASSYSSSAEGEFF
TGTGCCAGCAGTTACTCGTCCAGCGCGGAGGGGGAGTTCTTC
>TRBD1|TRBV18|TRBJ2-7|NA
CASSPGQGNPYEQYF
TGTGCCAGCTCACCAGGACAGGGAAACCCCTACGAGCAGTACTTC
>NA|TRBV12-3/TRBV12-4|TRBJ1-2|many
CASSLRTANYGYTF
TGTGCCAGCAGTTTACGGACAGCTAACTATGGCTACACCTTC
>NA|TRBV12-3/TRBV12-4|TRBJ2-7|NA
CASSPGTGQGEQYF
TGTGCCAGCAGCCCCGGGACTGGGCAAGGTGAGCAGTACTTC
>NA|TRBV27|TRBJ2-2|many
CASRWGSENTGELFF
TGTGCCAGCCGGTGGGGTAGCGAGAACACCGGGGAGCTGTTTTTT
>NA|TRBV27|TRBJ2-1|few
CASSLAGPNEQFF
TGTGCCAGCAGTTTGGCAGGGCCCAATGAGCAGTTCTTC
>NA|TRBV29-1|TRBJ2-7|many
CSVVRGAPYEQYF
TGCAGCGTTGTACGGGGGGCCCCCTACGAGCAGTACTTC
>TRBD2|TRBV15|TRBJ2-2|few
CATSTLRLAGQTELFF
TGTGCCACCAGCACCTTGCGACTAGCGGGGCAGACCGAGCTGTTTTTT
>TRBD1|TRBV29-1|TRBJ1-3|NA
CSARQGSRAGNTIYF
TGCAGCGCAAGACAGGGGTCACGGGCTGGAAACACCATATATTTT
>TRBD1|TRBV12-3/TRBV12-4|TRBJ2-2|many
CASSWDTGGPNTGELFF
TGTGCCAGCAGTTGGGATACAGGGGGGCCGAACACCGGGGAGCTGTTTTTT
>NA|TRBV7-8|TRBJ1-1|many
CASSLDHAQGEAFF
TGTGCCAGCAGCTTAGATCATGCACAGGGTGAAGCTTTCTTT
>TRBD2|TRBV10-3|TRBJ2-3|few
CAISDRTSGGTAQYF
TGTGCCATCAGTGACCGGACTAGCGGGGGAACGGCGCAGTATTTT
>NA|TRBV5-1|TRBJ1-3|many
CASSLAQTGSGNTIYF
TGCGCCAGCAGCTTGGCTCAAACAGGTTCAGGAAACACCATATATTTT
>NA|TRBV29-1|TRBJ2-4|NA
CSVGSGFGNIQYF
TGCAGCGTTGGCTCGGGGTTTGGAAACATTCAGTACTTC
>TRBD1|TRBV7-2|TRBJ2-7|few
CASSPRTGRDEQYF
TGTGCCAGCAGCCCTAGGACAGGAAGGGACGAGCAGTACTTC
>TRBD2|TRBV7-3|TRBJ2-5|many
CASSLGFGLEQETQYF
TGTGCCAGCAGCTTAGGATTCGGACTAGAACAAGAGACCCAGTACTTC
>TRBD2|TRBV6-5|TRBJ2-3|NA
CASSYSASGTGTDTQYF
TGTGCCAGCAGTTACTCCGCTAGCGGGACGGGCACAGATACGCAGTATTTT
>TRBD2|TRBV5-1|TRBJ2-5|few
CASSGGLADQETQYF
TGCGCCAGCAGCGGGGGACTAGCGGATCAAGAGACCCAGTACTTC
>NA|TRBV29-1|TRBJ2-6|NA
CSVDSSGANVLTF
TGCAGCGTTGATAGCTCTGGGGCCAACGTCCTGACTTTC
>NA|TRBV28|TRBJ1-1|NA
CASSLSGINTEAFF
TGTGCCAGCAGTTTATCGGGCATAAACACTGAAGCTTTCTTT
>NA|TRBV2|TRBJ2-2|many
CASSRTALGNTGELFF
TGTGCCAGCAGCCGCACCGCACTAGGGAACACCGGGGAGCTGTTTTTT
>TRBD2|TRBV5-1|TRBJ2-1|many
CASNLIGLAGDQYNEQFF
TGCGCCAGCAACCTCATAGGGTTAGCGGGGGATCAGTACAATGAGCAGTTCTTC
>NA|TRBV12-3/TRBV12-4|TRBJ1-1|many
CASIRNRNEAFF
TGTGCCAGCATTAGAAATCGGAATGAAGCTTTCTTT
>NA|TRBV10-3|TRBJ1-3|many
CGTVISGNTIYF
TGTGGGACGGTCATCTCTGGAAACACCATATATTTT
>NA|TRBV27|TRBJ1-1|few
CASSLMRGKSTEAFF
TGTGCCAGCAGTTTAATGCGGGGGAAGAGCACTGAAGCTTTCTTT
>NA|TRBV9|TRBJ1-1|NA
CASSVGLRGPPVVDTEAFF
TGTGCCAGCAGCGTAGGGCTCAGGGGACCACCGGTGGTGGACACTGAAGCTTTCTTT
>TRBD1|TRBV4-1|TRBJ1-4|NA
CASSLLGTGGEKLFF
TGCGCCAGCAGCCTTCTCGGGACAGGGGGTGAAAAACTGTTTTTT
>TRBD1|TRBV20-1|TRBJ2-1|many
CSAPRGQGYNEQFF
TGCAGTGCTCCCAGGGGACAGGGTTACAATGAGCAGTTCTTC
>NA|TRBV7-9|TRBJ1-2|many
CASSSRIGYGYTF
TGTGCCAGCAGCTCACGGATAGGCTATGGCTACACCTTC
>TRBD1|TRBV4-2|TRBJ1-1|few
CASSQKRGDRAHTEAFF
TGTGCCAGCAGCCAGAAGAGAGGGGACAGAGCACACACTGAAGCTTTCTTT
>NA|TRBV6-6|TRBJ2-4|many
CASSPFNYIQYF
TGTGCCAGCAGTCCGTTTAACTACATTCAGTACTTC